The clone carrying this T cell receptor beta chain has a count of ten or more. cDNA serving as the sequencing template came from extracted, reverse transcribed RNA. The method was immunoSEQ multiplex PCR; TCRdb's version includes in-frame clones alone and lacks a portion of them. This table has tens of thousands of clones, 60% appearing once. V was pared by 4 bases and J by 5 bases, with 3 bases of the junction left unmatched. This CDR3 contains 15 residues. The germline V gene encodes CDR1 ENHRY and CDR2 SYGVKD. These data originate in a study of CD8+ T cells in alopecia areata. The material was CD8+ T cells sorted from blood, obtained at week 0. This clonotype originated in a human donor with alopecia areata. The rearrangement joins TRBV10-3 to TRBJ1-6, with 9 bases lining up with TRBD1. CDR3 residues: CAISVQGADNSPLHF. The DNA for the CDR3 is TGTGCCATCAGTGTACAGGGGGCCGATAATTCACCCCTCCACTTT.